The 19 T cell receptor beta chains in this list originate from one sample, sequenced in a study of graft-versus-host responses after intestinal transplantation. Here immunoSEQ multiplex PCR was the method, and the copy in TCRdb shows in-frame clones only, minus some. Altogether about 57,000 clones are present, roughly 90% being singletons, with the ten largest covering 1.6%. Sequencing was performed on PBMCs, taken 26 days after transplant. These TCRs come from a human patient who received an intestinal transplant, so some T cells may come from the graft donor.

This clone turned up a few times. This rearrangement joins TRBV13 to TRBJ1-3, with D unclear. Germline CDR1 PRHDT, CDR2 FYEKMQ (reference sequence). This CDR3 has 14 amino acids. V lost 3 bases, J lost 0 bases, and 6 bases lay in between. CDR3 amino acids: CASSLRSSGNTIYF. The CDR3 region has the DNA TGTGCCAGCAGCTTGCGGAGCTCTGGAAACACCATATATTTT.

This sequence joins TRBV7-3 and TRBJ2-1; possibly TRBD2 for D (6 bases). Germline V CDR1 and CDR2: SGHTA, FQGTGA. This CDR3 is 13 amino acids long. The germline V and J ends were trimmed by 4 bases and 9 bases, with 13 bases remaining between them. CDR3 residues: CASSSNPGVEQFF. CDR3 bases: TGTGCCAGCAGCTCGAACCCGGGGGTTGAGCAGTTCTTC.

The rearrangement joins TRBV28 to TRBJ2-1; 7 nucleotides align to TRBD2. The CDR3 loop spans 16 amino acids. V lost 2 bases to trimming and J lost 0 bases; unmatched junction nucleotides: 4. CDR1 and CDR2 (germline): MDHEN, SYDVKM. The CDR3 protein is CASSLPSGRSYNEQFF. The CDR3 bases are TGTGCCAGCAGTTTACCTAGCGGTCGCTCCTACAATGAGCAGTTCTTC. The full variable domain, with the rest looked up from reference TRBV28 and TRBJ2-1, is DVKVTQSSRYLVKRTGEKVFLECVQDMDHENMFWYRQDPGLGLRLIYFSYDVKMKEKGDIPEGYSVSREKKERFSLILESASTNQTSMYLCASSLPSGRSYNEQFFGPGTRLTVL.

The chain joins TRBV9 to TRBJ1-1, with a tentative D call TRBD1 (6 bases). V was trimmed by 0 bases and J by 4 bases, leaving 10 bases between them. The CDR3 loop spans 14 amino acids. Germline CDR1 SGDLS, CDR2 YYNGEE. CDR3 DNA sequence: TGTGCCAGCAGCGTAGGTCTAGGGGGCACTGAAGCTTTCTTT. Translation: CASSVGLGGTEAFF. Variable domain in full (rest from reference TRBV9 and TRBJ1-1): DSGVTQTPKHLITATGQRVTLRCSPRSGDLSVYWYQQSLDQGLQFLIQYYNGEERAKGNILERFSAQQFPDLHSELNLSSLELGDSALYFCASSVGLGGTEAFFGQGTRLTVV.

This chain connects TRBV28 to TRBJ1-5, with D unclear. The CDR3 extends over 15 amino acids. The V and J ends lost 5 bases and 0 bases respectively, with 11 bases between them. Germline V CDR1 and CDR2: MDHEN, SYDVKM. This CDR3 is CASSGQTYSNQPQHF. As DNA, the CDR3 is TGTGCCAGCAGTGGTCAGACTTATAGCAATCAGCCCCAGCATTTT.

Only one count was recorded for this clone. The chain carries TRBV27 and TRBJ2-7; 11 bases match TRBD2. This CDR3 is built from 16 residues. CDR1 and CDR2 from the germline V gene are MNHEY and SMNVEV (reference sequence). The V and J ends lost 2 bases and 0 bases, in that order; junction bases with no gene match: 3. CDR3 loop: CASSLSSGRASYEQYF. The CDR3 DNA follows: TGTGCCAGCAGTTTAAGTAGCGGGAGGGCCTCCTACGAGCAGTACTTC.

The rearrangement uses TRBV25-1 and TRBJ2-5, with 9 bases matching TRBD1. The CDR3 is 14 residues long. Trimming cost V 3 bases and J 5 bases; bases outside gene matches: 4. Per germline, CDR1 MGHDK and CDR2 SYGVNS. The CDR3 loop reads CASSEGQGLETQYF. CDR3 nucleotide sequence: TGTGCCAGCAGTGAGGGACAGGGATTGGAGACCCAGTACTTC.

The chain combines TRBV7-6 with TRBJ2-1; 10 nucleotides line up with TRBD2. With 5 bases clipped from V and 9 bases from J, the junction kept 10 bases outside the gene matches. Per germline, CDR1 SGHVS and CDR2 FNYEAQ. The CDR3 loop spans 15 amino acids. The CDR3 is CASSRGTSDWGEQFF. CDR3 DNA sequence: TGTGCCAGCAGCCGTGGGACTAGCGATTGGGGTGAGCAGTTCTTC.

The gene calls are TRBV6-5 and TRBJ1-2, with D maybe TRBD1 (6 bases). CDR3 length equals 13 residues. Germline values: CDR1 MNHEY, CDR2 SVGAGI. Between the trimmed V and J ends, which lost 6 bases and 8 bases, there was a span of 16 bases. CDR3 DNA sequence: TGTGCCAGCAGGGAACAGGGAACTGGGGGCTACACCTTC. It specifies CASREQGTGGYTF.

As for this clone: A junction end diverges from the germline sequence, so it may reflect a read error. The chain links TRBV18 to TRBJ2-5; 8 nucleotides align to TRBD1. The CDR3 spans 13 residues. Germline CDR1 KGHSH, CDR2 LQKENI. The CDR3 loop reads CASSPPSEDRVHF. DNA of the CDR3: TGTGCCAGCTCACCCCCCTCCGAGGACAGGGTCCACTTC.

The chain joins TRBV11-2 to TRBJ2-2; D is unresolved. This CDR3 contains 12 residues. Looked up from germline, CDR1 is SGHAT and CDR2 is FQNNGV. Trimming took 7 bases from V and 5 from J, leaving 8 bases between them. The CDR3: CASTPVTGELFF. DNA of the CDR3: TGTGCCAGCACCCCAGTGACCGGGGAGCTGTTTTTT.

This chain links TRBV6-5 with TRBJ2-2, with TRBD2 identical over 8 bases. Trimming cost V 6 bases and J 1 base; bases outside gene matches: 1. The CDR3 is 14 amino acids. Germline V gene sequence: CDR1 MNHEY, CDR2 SVGAGI. CDR3 in amino acids: CASSGGENTGELFF. CDR3 in DNA: TGTGCCAGCAGCGGGGGGGAGAACACCGGGGAGCTGTTTTTT.

The rearrangement uses TRBV7-8 and TRBJ2-7, with 8 nucleotides matching TRBD1. J was trimmed by 4 bases and V by 4 bases; bases with no gene match: 6. CDR1 is SGHVS, CDR2 FQNEAQ, per germline. The CDR3 contains 14 residues. The CDR3, as DNA: TGTGCCAGCAGCTCGAGACAGGGGCGGTACGAGCAGTACTTC. Translation gives CASSSRQGRYEQYF.

This rearrangement joins TRBV5-4 to TRBJ1-2, with a possible D match to TRBD1 (6 bases). The CDR3 totals 13 residues. Germline loops: CDR1 SGHNT, CDR2 YYREEE (reference sequence). V was cut by 0 bases and J by 8 bases, with 11 bases left in between. CDR3 sequence: CASSLDRAWGYTF. The CDR3 DNA sequence: TGTGCCAGCAGCTTGGACAGGGCTTGGGGCTACACCTTC.

The J gene is TRBJ2-2, the V gene TRBV7-2, with 7 bases aligning to TRBD1. Trimming cost V 5 bases and J 0 bases; bases outside gene matches: 6. The germline V gene has CDR1 SGHTA and CDR2 FQGNSA. The CDR3 runs to 16 residues. CDR3 bases: TGTGCCAGCAGCCGAGGGGGCTCCGCGAACACCGGGGAGCTGTTTTTT. This codes for CASSRGGSANTGELFF.

CDR3 in DNA: TGTGCCTGGAGTGTTCATCTAGCGGCGGCCGCAGATACGCAGTATTTT. Its protein product is CAWSVHLAAAADTQYF. This chain connects TRBV30 to TRBJ2-3; 7 nucleotides match TRBD2. The CDR3 has 16 amino acids. In germline, CDR1 is GTSNPN, CDR2 SVGIG (reference sequence). V trimming: 0 bases; J trimming: 4 bases; junction bases outside the gene matches: 10.

This chain joins TRBV5-1 and TRBJ1-1, with D possibly TRBD1 on 5 matching bases. CDR1 is SGHRS and CDR2 is YFSETQ in the germline V gene. CDR3 length equals 13 residues. The V end lost 4 bases, the J end lost 7 bases, and 14 bases lay between the germline ends. CDR3 in amino acids: CASSLHGGGEAFF. The CDR3 DNA is TGCGCCAGCAGCCTCCACGGGGGGGGTGAAGCTTTCTTT. Full variable domain (outside the CDR3, taken from reference TRBV5-1 and TRBJ1-1): KAGVTQTPRYLIKTRGQQVTLSCSPISGHRSVSWYQQTPGQGLQFLFEYFSETQRNKGNFPGRFSGRQFSNSRSEMNVSTLELGDSALYLCASSLHGGGEAFFGQGTRLTVV.

The chain is built from TRBV29-1 and TRBJ1-1, with TRBD1 identical over 10 bases. This CDR3 region has 12 residues. Losses at the gene ends were 6 bases for V and 5 bases for J; bases not matched to a gene: 3. Germline V lookup: CDR1 SQVTM, CDR2 ANQGSEA. This CDR3 is CSVGDRGTEAFF. The CDR3, as DNA: TGCAGCGTCGGGGACAGGGGAACTGAAGCTTTCTTT.

The V call is TRBV6-4, the J call TRBJ2-2, with D maybe TRBD1 (5 bases). V was trimmed by 2 bases and J by 4 bases, leaving 8 bases between them. Germline V gives CDR1 MRHNA, CDR2 SNTAGT. The CDR3 length is 14 residues. The CDR3 spells CASSDDRSTGELFF. CDR3 in DNA: TGTGCCAGCAGTGACGACAGAAGCACCGGGGAGCTGTTTTTT.